The 25 T cell receptor beta chains given below trace back to one sample, sequenced in a study of T cell changes during pregnancy in multiple sclerosis. Method: immunoSEQ multiplex PCR; TCRdb's copy keeps in-frame clones and lacks some. The sample records under 60,000 clones, roughly 90% being singletons. Sequences were derived from CD4+ T cells from peripheral blood mononuclear cells, sampled after pregnancy. These receptor sequences come from a female donor with multiple sclerosis, enrolled in a pregnancy study.

V usage is TRBV7-2 and J usage is TRBJ1-2, with 9 bases that match TRBD1. The CDR3 loop spans 14 amino acids. Germline V gives CDR1 SGHTA, CDR2 FQGNSA. Trimming took 1 base from V and 7 from J; bases not matched to a gene: 4. DNA of the CDR3: TGTGCCAGCAGCTTAGATACAGGGGGCCGTGGCTACACCTTC. Protein product: CASSLDTGGRGYTF.

The V call is TRBV25-1, the J call TRBJ1-5; tentatively, D is TRBD1 (6 bases). CDR3 length: 13 residues. V was clipped by 3 bases and J by 5 bases, with 8 bases between them. Germline CDR1 reads MGHDK; CDR2 reads SYGVNS. CDR3 residues: CASSDRGYQPQHF. DNA for the CDR3: TGTGCCAGCAGTGACAGGGGATATCAGCCCCAGCATTTT.

The genes are TRBV30 and TRBJ1-2, with D tentatively TRBD1 (5 bases). The CDR3 covers 14 residues. Trimming took off 2 bases at V and 2 bases at J, with 12 bases between the two ends. Germline CDR1 reads GTSNPN; CDR2 reads SVGIG (reference sequence). CDR3 DNA: TGTGCCTGGAGTCTGGCAGGGAAGAACTATGGCTACACCTTC. Translating it yields CAWSLAGKNYGYTF.

The CDR3 region has the DNA TGTGCCAGCAGGTTGGCGGCTAATGAAAAACTGTTTTTT. Protein: CASRLAANEKLFF. The chain uses TRBV7-2 and TRBJ1-4; D unresolved. Germline assignment: CDR1 SGHTA and CDR2 FQGNSA. CDR3 length: 13 amino acids. V was pared by 6 bases and J by 3 bases, with 8 bases between.

The rearrangement links TRBV30 to TRBJ2-5; D gene uncertain. Trimming left V 3 bases short and J 5 bases short, with 10 bases between. Germline V gene lookup returns CDR1 GTSNPN and CDR2 SVGIG (reference sequence). This CDR3 has 12 residues. The chain's CDR3 is CAWSPPAETQYF. The DNA for the CDR3 is TGTGCCTGGAGCCCCCCAGCGGAGACCCAGTACTTC.

The chain couples TRBV7-6 to TRBJ1-3; D is ambiguous. V lost 1 base, J lost 3 bases, and 16 bases lay in between. Germline lookup yields CDR1 SGHVS and CDR2 FNYEAQ. The CDR3 spans 17 residues. Written as DNA, the CDR3 is TGTGCCAGCAGCTTAGGATTAGCGCGAGGCCTTGGAAACACCATATATTTT. It translates to CASSLGLARGLGNTIYF.

The V and J genes are TRBV30 and TRBJ1-2; D might be TRBD1 (6 bases). V dropped 4 bases and J dropped 3 bases, with 12 bases sitting between them. This CDR3 has 13 amino acids. Looked up from germline, CDR1 is GTSNPN and CDR2 is SVGIG (reference sequence). The DNA of the CDR3 is TGTGCCTGGAAGGGGGACGCATACTATGGCTACACCTTC. Translation gives CAWKGDAYYGYTF.

The chain has TRBV14 and TRBJ1-2, with D maybe TRBD1 (6 bases). The CDR3 extends over 14 amino acids. V lost 5 bases to trimming and J lost 5 bases, with 15 bases between them. Germline V lookup: CDR1 SGHDN, CDR2 FVKESK. The DNA of the CDR3 is TGTGCCAGCAGCGCCAGACAGGCCGGGTATGGCTACACCTTC. As protein: CASSARQAGYGYTF. The complete variable domain, with remaining parts taken from reference TRBV14 and TRBJ1-2, reads EAGVTQFPSHSVIEKGQTVTLRCDPISGHDNLYWYRRVMGKEIKFLLHFVKESKQDESGMPNNRFLAERTGGTYSTLKVQPAELEDSGVYFCASSARQAGYGYTFGSGTRLTVV.

J is TRBJ1-2 and V is TRBV19, with D perhaps matching TRBD1 (6 bases). The CDR3 loop spans 17 amino acids. Germline assignment: CDR1 LNHDA and CDR2 SQIVND (reference sequence). The V and J ends lost 6 bases and 4 bases respectively, with 24 bases between them. CDR3 protein: CASSAPVRGRGGYGYTF. CDR3 in DNA: TGTGCCAGTAGCGCGCCCGTACGGGGGCGGGGGGGCTATGGCTACACCTTC.

The chain recombines TRBV6-5 with TRBJ1-5, with TRBD1 matching over 10 bases. This CDR3 is 16 amino acids long. The V gene end was trimmed by 4 bases and the J gene end by 1 base; junction bases not matched to a gene: 4. The germline V gene encodes CDR1 MNHEY and CDR2 SVGAGI. CDR3 nucleotides: TGTGCCAGCAGTTCAGGACAGGGGGTGAGCAATCAGCCCCAGCATTTT. Its protein is CASSSGQGVSNQPQHF.

In DNA, the CDR3 is TGTGCCAGCAGCAAGACAGGGGTTTTATACGAGCAGTACTTC. Its protein product is CASSKTGVLYEQYF. The rearrangement joins TRBV5-5 to TRBJ2-7, with TRBD1 matching over 8 bases. Losses at the gene ends were 4 bases for V and 4 bases for J; bases not matched to a gene: 7. The CDR3 is 14 amino acids. Germline loops: CDR1 SGHKS, CDR2 YYEKEE (reference sequence).

This clone was detected only once. The rearrangement uses TRBV20-1 and TRBJ1-2, with a possible D match to TRBD1 (6 bases). Germline values: CDR1 DFQATT, CDR2 SNEGSKA (reference sequence). This CDR3 is 11 amino acids long. Between the trimmed V and J ends, which lost 0 bases and 14 bases, there was a span of 13 bases. The CDR3 DNA sequence: TGCAGTGCTAGAGAGGGACATGGCGTGACCTTC. Its translation is CSAREGHGVTF.

The chain recombines TRBV7-9 with TRBJ1-2; 8 bases align to TRBD1. CDR1 is SEHNR, CDR2 FQNEAQ, per germline (reference sequence). After removal of 4 bases from V and 3 bases from J, the junction contained 13 bases not matched to a gene. The CDR3 is 17 residues long. CDR3 sequence (DNA): TGTGCCAGCAGCTCTAGAGCGACAGGGGCTCTATACTATGGCTACACCTTC. This codes for CASSSRATGALYYGYTF.

The rearrangement links TRBV29-1 to TRBJ1-6, with TRBD1 as a possible D gene (6 bases). CDR3 length: 16 amino acids. Germline V lookup: CDR1 SQVTM, CDR2 ANQGSEA. The ends were cut back, 7 bases at V and 8 bases at J, with 24 bases in the middle. CDR3 sequence: CSAAEGGGPGDSPLHF. The DNA for the CDR3 is TGCAGCGCCGCCGAGGGGGGGGGCCCGGGGGATTCACCCCTCCACTTT.

The CDR3 DNA reads TGTGCCACCAAGCTTAGCTCCTATAATTCACCCCTCCACTTT. As protein: CATKLSSYNSPLHF. The chain carries TRBV15 and TRBJ1-6, with D unclear. Trimming removed 7 bases from V and 0 bases from J, with 7 bases in between. CDR3 length: 14 amino acids. The germline V gene encodes CDR1 LNHNV and CDR2 YYDKDF (reference sequence).

This rearrangement joins TRBV7-2 to TRBJ1-1, with TRBD1 as a possible D gene (5 bases). Looked up from germline, CDR1 is SGHTA and CDR2 is FQGNSA. CDR3 length: 18 residues. V was pared by 2 bases and J by 0 bases, with 19 bases between. CDR3 nucleotides: TGTGCCAGCAGCTTAAGGGTTGCCGGGGGACTAATGAACACTGAAGCTTTCTTT. Amino acids: CASSLRVAGGLMNTEAFF.

This chain joins TRBV30 and TRBJ1-6, with 8 bases aligning to TRBD1. V trimming: 4 bases; J trimming: 8 bases; junction bases outside the gene matches: 4. Germline-derived CDR1 and CDR2 are GTSNPN and SVGIG (reference sequence). The CDR3 runs 13 residues. The CDR3 loop reads CAWTAGGDSPLHF. The CDR3 DNA follows: TGTGCCTGGACGGCAGGGGGCGATTCACCCCTCCACTTT. Variable domain in full (rest from reference TRBV30 and TRBJ1-6): SQTIHQWPATLVQPVGSPLSLECTVEGTSNPNLYWYRQAAGRGLQLLFYSVGIGQISSEVPQNLSASRPQDRQFILSSKKLLLSDSGFYLCAWTAGGDSPLHFGNGTRLTVT.

This chain joins TRBV4-3 and TRBJ2-5, with a tentative D call TRBD2 (5 bases). V lost 0 bases and J 5 bases, leaving 13 bases between the germline ends. Looked up from germline, CDR1 is LGHNA and CDR2 is YSLEER. The CDR3 is 15 residues long. The CDR3 DNA sequence: TGCGCCAGCAGCCAAGATCGGTTGACGGGGGAGACCCAGTACTTC. Its protein product is CASSQDRLTGETQYF.

The CDR3 spells CASSLWDRDYGEQFF. CDR3 bases: TGTGCCAGCAGCTTATGGGACAGGGATTATGGTGAGCAGTTCTTC. The chain combines TRBV7-9 with TRBJ2-1; TRBD1 matches at 9 bases. The CDR3 has 15 residues. V shed 2 bases, J shed 9 bases, and the junction held 8 bases outside the gene matches. CDR1 and CDR2 from the germline V gene are SEHNR and FQNEAQ (reference sequence).

This chain joins TRBV5-1 and TRBJ2-7, with D possibly TRBD2 on 5 matching bases. Germline CDR1 SGHRS, CDR2 YFSETQ. The CDR3 is made up of 17 amino acids. Deletions cut 4 bases from V and 1 base from J, with 21 bases between. The CDR3 DNA is TGCGCCAGCAGCCCCGGACTGGTCGTCGGAAGGTCCTACGAGCAGTACTTC. The encoded protein is CASSPGLVVGRSYEQYF.

This chain connects TRBV5-4 to TRBJ2-1; TRBD1 agrees at 8 bases. The CDR3 contains 17 residues. Trimming at V came to 4 bases and at J to 8 bases, leaving 17 bases not matched to a gene. Germline CDR1 reads SGHNT; CDR2 reads YYREEE (reference sequence). CDR3 residues: CASSPTPIGQGRDEQFF. The CDR3 DNA is TGTGCCAGCAGCCCCACCCCCATCGGACAGGGAAGGGATGAGCAGTTCTTC.

The rearrangement links TRBV11-3 to TRBJ1-1; 10 nucleotides match TRBD1. Germline CDR1 SGHNT, CDR2 YENEEA. The trim removed 4 bases at V and 0 bases at J, leaving 14 bases unmatched. The CDR3 is 19 amino acids. CDR3 protein: CASSSHRQGAGELNTEAFF. As DNA, the CDR3 is TGTGCCAGCAGCTCCCATCGACAGGGGGCCGGCGAGCTGAACACTGAAGCTTTCTTT. The full variable domain, in which reference TRBV11-3 and TRBJ1-1 provide the parts outside the CDR3, is EAGVVQSPRYKIIEKKQPVAFWCNPISGHNTLYWYLQNLGQGPELLIRYENEEAVDDSQLPKDRFSAERLKGVDSTLKIQPAELGDSAVYLCASSSHRQGAGELNTEAFFGQGTRLTVV.

The chain employs TRBV19 and TRBJ1-1; D gene uncertain. Germline V gene sequence: CDR1 LNHDA, CDR2 SQIVND (reference sequence). The CDR3 has 15 residues. V was pared by 5 bases and J by 1 base, with 14 bases between. The CDR3 nucleotides read TGTGCCAGTAGTCCTACCAGGTTCCCGAACACTGAAGCTTTCTTT. Translated: CASSPTRFPNTEAFF.

This chain links TRBV11-2 with TRBJ2-7; 7 bases match TRBD1. Looked up from germline, CDR1 is SGHAT and CDR2 is FQNNGV. CDR3 length: 16 residues. Trimming removed 5 bases from V and 3 bases from J; junction bases left unmatched: 13. In DNA, the CDR3 is TGTGCCAGCAGCCCACGTGGGGCAGGGGGATTCTACGAGCAGTACTTC. It translates to CASSPRGAGGFYEQYF.

The V and J genes are TRBV19 and TRBJ1-5, with 9 bases fitting TRBD1. The CDR3 loop spans 15 amino acids. V gave up 5 bases and J gave up 6 bases; unmatched junction bases: 8. In germline, CDR1 is LNHDA, CDR2 SQIVND (reference sequence). The CDR3 DNA follows: TGTGCCAGTAGTGTCCCGGGACAGGGTATTCAGCCCCAGCATTTT. It codes for CASSVPGQGIQPQHF.